These 20 T cell receptor beta chains originate from one sample sequenced in a study of blood T cell repertoires in COVID-19. The assay was immunoSEQ multiplex PCR, and TCRdb's table has in-frame clones only and misses some. The table has around 140,000 clones, 88% seen once; the top ten hold roughly a tenth. The sequencing input was peripheral blood. The receptor set was obtained from a man aged 60 to 69 with active or convalescent COVID-19.

The chain combines TRBV5-1 with TRBJ1-2; 9 bases are a match to TRBD1. The CDR3 is made up of 15 amino acids. The V segment lost 4 bases and the J segment 4 bases; nucleotides outside the gene matches: 8. CDR1 is SGHRS and CDR2 is YFSETQ in the germline V gene. CDR3 coding DNA: TGCGCCAGCAGCCACGGACAGGGGCTTGGCTATGGCTACACCTTC. This codes for CASSHGQGLGYGYTF.

A few counts support this clone. This sequence joins TRBV24-1 and TRBJ1-2; TRBD1 matches at 8 bases. This CDR3 has 14 amino acids. After removal of 2 bases from V and 8 bases from J, the junction contained 6 bases not matched to a gene. Germline V CDR1 and CDR2: KGHDR, SFDVKD. CDR3 DNA: TGTGCCACCAGTGATTCCGGGACAGGTGGAGGCTACACCTTC. Translated: CATSDSGTGGGYTF.

The V gene is TRBV5-5, the J gene TRBJ2-5; 12 nucleotides align to TRBD1. Per the germline V gene, CDR1 is SGHKS and CDR2 is YYEKEE (reference sequence). V dropped 3 bases and J dropped 3; count of bases not matched to a gene: 9. The CDR3 covers 17 residues. CDR3 loop: CASSSGQGAIREETQYF. The CDR3 nucleotides read TGTGCCAGCAGCTCGGGACAGGGGGCGATTAGGGAAGAGACCCAGTACTTC.

The chain has TRBV7-2 and TRBJ2-2; 14 bases are shared with TRBD2. J was trimmed by 4 bases and V by 2 bases; bases with no gene match: 6. This CDR3 region has 18 residues. The V gene's germline CDR1 is SGHTA and CDR2 FQGNSA. The CDR3 reads CASSLKGLAGGGTGELFF. As DNA, the CDR3 is TGTGCCAGCAGCTTAAAAGGACTAGCGGGAGGCGGCACCGGGGAGCTGTTTTTT.

The V call is TRBV5-5, the J call TRBJ1-1; D is unclear. CDR1 SGHKS and CDR2 YYEKEE come from the germline V gene (reference sequence). The CDR3 contains 16 residues. Trimming left V 4 bases short and J 4 bases short, with 20 bases between. Here the CDR3 DNA reads TGTGCCAGCAGCGTCCAAGCGGGTCCCTATGGCACTGAAGCTTTCTTT. Protein: CASSVQAGPYGTEAFF. Filled out from reference TRBV5-5 and TRBJ1-1, the complete variable domain reads DAGVTQSPTHLIKTRGQQVTLRCSPISGHKSVSWYQQVLGQGPQFIFQYYEKEERGRGNFPDRFSARQFPNYSSELNVNALLLGDSALYLCASSVQAGPYGTEAFFGQGTRLTVV.

The chain combines TRBV11-2 with TRBJ2-5; TRBD2 is a possible D gene (6 bases). The germline V gene encodes CDR1 SGHAT and CDR2 FQNNGV. The V end was cut by 4 bases, the J end by 5 bases, with 29 bases between. The CDR3 sequence is 19 residues long. The CDR3 here is CASSYISRGGGNSRETQYF. In nucleotides, the CDR3 is TGTGCCAGCAGCTATATTAGTCGAGGTGGCGGGAACAGCCGGGAGACCCAGTACTTC.

The genes are TRBV5-4 and TRBJ1-3, with D perhaps TRBD1 (6 bases). This CDR3 has 14 amino acids. Trimming shortened V by 2 bases and J by 3 bases, and 9 bases separated the two germline ends. Germline V lookup: CDR1 SGHNT, CDR2 YYREEE (reference sequence). The CDR3 here is CASSFTGSGNTIYF. The CDR3 bases are TGTGCCAGCAGCTTCACAGGGAGTGGAAACACCATATATTTT.

The chain couples TRBV28 to TRBJ1-3; unclear D gene. With 4 bases removed from V and 4 bases from J, the gap between germline ends came to 5 bases. The CDR3 extends over 12 amino acids. Germline V gene sequence: CDR1 MDHEN, CDR2 SYDVKM. CDR3 sequence reads: CASSSPGNTIYF. The CDR3 coding sequence is TGTGCCAGCAGTTCCCCAGGAAACACCATATATTTT.

The V call is TRBV25-1, the J call TRBJ1-2; 8 positions match TRBD1. V shed 1 base and J 6 bases; nucleotides not matched to a gene: 10. CDR3 length equals 16 residues. Germline CDR1 reads MGHDK; CDR2 reads SYGVNS. DNA for the CDR3: TGTGCCAGCAGTGAATCGGTGGCAGGGGGCGTAAATGGCTACACCTTC. Residues: CASSESVAGGVNGYTF.

The V gene is TRBV15, the J gene TRBJ1-2; D not certain. The CDR3 is 16 residues long. V dropped 0 bases and J dropped 0 bases, with 11 bases sitting between them. CDR1 is LNHNV, CDR2 YYDKDF, per germline (reference sequence). The CDR3 bases are TGTGCCACCAGCAGAGATAGACACGCCTCTAACTATGGCTACACCTTC. Translated, it gives CATSRDRHASNYGYTF.

V usage is TRBV27 and J usage is TRBJ2-3; 10 nucleotides agree with TRBD2. The V segment lost 5 bases and the J segment 5 bases; nucleotides outside the gene matches: 10. The CDR3 has 16 amino acids. CDR1 is MNHEY and CDR2 is SMNVEV in the germline V gene (reference sequence). In DNA, the CDR3 is TGTGCCAGCAGTCCGCTAGCGGGAGTAGGTAAAGATACGCAGTATTTT. Protein: CASSPLAGVGKDTQYF.

The gene calls are TRBV19 and TRBJ1-6, with 9 positions matching TRBD1. Germline-derived CDR1 and CDR2 are LNHDA and SQIVND (reference sequence). The CDR3 runs 17 residues. J lost 2 bases, V lost 6 bases, and 8 bases had no gene match. This CDR3 is CASRSSRTGAYNSPLHF. The CDR3 DNA reads TGTGCCAGTAGATCATCCCGGACAGGGGCCTATAATTCACCCCTCCACTTT.

The CDR3 DNA reads as TGTGCCAGCAGCCCCGGACTAGCGGGAGTACCGGGTGCAGGGGATACGCAGTATTTT. It specifies CASSPGLAGVPGAGDTQYF. This chain links TRBV4-2 with TRBJ2-3; 13 positions agree with TRBD2. Trimming cost V 4 bases and J 6 bases; bases outside gene matches: 16. Per the germline V gene, CDR1 is LGHNA and CDR2 is YNFKEQ. The CDR3 length is 19 residues.

The chain is built from TRBV19 and TRBJ1-5, with 8 bases aligning to TRBD1. The CDR3 is 15 amino acids. The germline gives CDR1 LNHDA, CDR2 SQIVND (reference sequence). The V gene end was trimmed by 6 bases and the J gene end by 11 bases; junction bases not matched to a gene: 15. The CDR3 region has the DNA TGTGCCAGTAGGGATGGACAGGGTGGGGTGCGAGCCCAGCATTTT. It yields the protein CASRDGQGGVRAQHF.

The chain has TRBV29-1 and TRBJ1-5; 7 bases are a match to TRBD1. The CDR3 has 14 amino acids. J was trimmed by 2 bases and V by 5 bases; bases with no gene match: 6. Germline V gives CDR1 SQVTM, CDR2 ANQGSEA. CDR3 residues: CSVLPTGRNQPQHF. CDR3 in DNA: TGCAGCGTTCTCCCGACAGGGCGCAATCAGCCCCAGCATTTT.

The V gene is TRBV3-1 (or the pseudogene TRBV3-2), the J gene TRBJ2-3, with 8 bases that match TRBD2. V was pared by 3 bases and J by 1 base, with 9 bases of the junction left unmatched. Per germline, CDR1 LGHDT and CDR2 YNNKEL (reference sequence). The CDR3 consists of 17 residues. The chain's CDR3 is CASSHLAGPSGTDTQYF. The CDR3 DNA reads as TGTGCCAGCAGCCACCTAGCGGGCCCCTCTGGCACAGATACGCAGTATTTT.

The chain joins TRBV2 to TRBJ2-7, with 7 positions matching TRBD2. CDR1 and CDR2 (germline): SNHLY, FYNNEI. The ends lost 7 bases at V and 7 bases at J; junction bases unmatched: 13. This CDR3 spans 14 amino acids. The CDR3 spells CASTGLAGVGEQYF. For the CDR3, the DNA is TGTGCCAGCACCGGGTTGGCGGGAGTTGGGGAGCAGTACTTC. Full variable domain (outside the CDR3, taken from reference TRBV2 and TRBJ2-7): EPEVTQTPSHQVTQMGQEVILRCVPISNHLYFYWYRQILGQKVEFLVSFYNNEISEKSEIFDDQFSVERPDGSNFTLKIRSTKLEDSAMYFCASTGLAGVGEQYFGPGTRLTVT.

The J gene is TRBJ1-6, the V gene TRBV19, with D perhaps matching TRBD1 (5 bases). The CDR3 length is 15 residues. CDR1 is LNHDA and CDR2 is SQIVND in the germline V gene (reference sequence). V dropped 4 bases and J dropped 10 bases, with 17 bases sitting between them. In DNA form, the CDR3 reads TGTGCCAGTAGTACGGGACTTCGTGGAAGCTCACCCCTCCACTTT. As protein: CASSTGLRGSSPLHF.

This clone was seen once. This rearrangement joins TRBV24-1 to TRBJ1-1; D possibly corresponds to TRBD1 (5 bases). Trimming removed 12 bases at V and 9 bases at J, with 22 bases between. The CDR3 loop spans 13 amino acids. CDR1 is KGHDR, CDR2 SFDVKD, per germline. The DNA for the CDR3 is TGTGCCGTAAGTCGTTCGGGGGGGGATCAAGCTTTCTTT. Residues: CAVSRSGGDQAFF.

This clone has only one observation. The V call is TRBV6-5, the J call TRBJ1-4, with D uncertain. The CDR3 sequence is 12 residues long. CDR1 and CDR2 from the germline V gene are MNHEY and SVGAGI. Between the trimmed V and J ends, which lost 9 bases and 6 bases, there was a span of 11 bases. The CDR3 bases are TGTGCCAGTTCGTCGAGGGATGAAAAACTGTTTTTT. This translates into CASSSRDEKLFF.